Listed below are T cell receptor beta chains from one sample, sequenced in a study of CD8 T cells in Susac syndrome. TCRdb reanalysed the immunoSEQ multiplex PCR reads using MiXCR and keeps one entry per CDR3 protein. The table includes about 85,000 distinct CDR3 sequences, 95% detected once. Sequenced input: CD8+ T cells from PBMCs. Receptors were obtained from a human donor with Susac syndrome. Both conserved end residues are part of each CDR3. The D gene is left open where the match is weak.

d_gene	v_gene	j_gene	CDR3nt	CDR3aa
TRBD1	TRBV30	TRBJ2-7	TGTGCCTGGAGTGTCTCCGGGACAGACTACGAGCAGTACTTC	CAWSVSGTDYEQYF
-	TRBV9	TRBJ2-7	TGTGCCAGCAGCACCGGGACTCCCTACGAGCAGTACTTC	CASSTGTPYEQYF
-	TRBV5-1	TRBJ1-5	TGCGCCAGCAGCTGGGACGGGGATGGGCCCCAGCATTTT	CASSWDGDGPQHF
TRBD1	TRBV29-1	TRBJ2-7	TGCAGCGTTTGGACAGGGGAGACCTACGAGCAGTACTTC	CSVWTGETYEQYF
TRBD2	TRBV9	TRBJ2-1	TGTGCCAGCAGCGTAGGAACTAGCGGCGCGGATGAGCAGTTCTTC	CASSVGTSGADEQFF
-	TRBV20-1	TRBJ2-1	TGCAGTGTCCCCCTAGTTTCCTACAATGAGCAGTTCTTC	CSVPLVSYNEQFF
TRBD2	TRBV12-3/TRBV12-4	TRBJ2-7	TGTGCCAGCGGGGGAGGGAATTCCTACGAGCAGTACTTC	CASGGGNSYEQYF
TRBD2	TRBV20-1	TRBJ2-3	TGCAGTGCTAGAGATAAGGGACTAGCAACGGATACGCAGTATTTT	CSARDKGLATDTQYF
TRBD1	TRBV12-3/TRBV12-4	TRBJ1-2	TGTGCCAGCAGTCCTGACCCGGGACAGTTATCGTATGGCTACACCTTC	CASSPDPGQLSYGYTF
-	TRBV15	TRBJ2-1	TGTGCCACCAGCAGAGATGAGCAGTCGCAGTTCTTC	CATSRDEQSQFF
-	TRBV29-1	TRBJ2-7	TGCAGCGTTGGATCAGATTACGAGCAGTACTTC	CSVGSDYEQYF
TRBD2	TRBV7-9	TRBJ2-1	TGTGCCAGCAGCCCCTCGGGAGGTACCTACAATGAGCAGTTCTTC	CASSPSGGTYNEQFF
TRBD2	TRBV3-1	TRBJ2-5	TGTGCCAGCAGCCAAGAAAGAGGGACTAGCGGGAGCTTCGGTAGTGAGACCCAGTACTTC	CASSQERGTSGSFGSETQYF
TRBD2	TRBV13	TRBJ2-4	TGTGCCAGCAGCCGTAGCGGGAGTCAAAACATTCAGTACTTC	CASSRSGSQNIQYF
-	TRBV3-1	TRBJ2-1	TGTGCCAGCAGCCAAGATAAGGCAGTAGCGCATGAGCAGTTCTTC	CASSQDKAVAHEQFF